This T cell receptor (beta chain) appears in the sequencing data of a study of graft-versus-host responses after intestinal transplantation. On the study more broadly: Anti-thymocyte globulin induction was given to all recipients, followed by tacrolimus and steroids for 3 to 4 years. Whole-study results and caveats: Early HvG declines after transplant were associated with peak circulating GvH clone levels. Elevated graft-versus-host to host-versus-graft clonal ratios in allografts were recorded for patients with graft-donor T cell macrochimerism. GvH clones detected in recipient marrow included some appearing first in ileum or blood.

With respect to this clone: The antigen remains undetermined.

The table came from immunoSEQ multiplex PCR; TCRdb's copy has only in-frame clones and leaves some out. Counted here are tens of thousands of clones, just under 95% occurring once; the ten biggest clones make up roughly 0.53%. J lost 4 bases, V lost 3 bases, and 9 bases had no gene match. This CDR3 spans 16 amino acids. CDR1 SGDLS and CDR2 YYNGEE come from the germline V gene. The chain couples TRBV9 to TRBJ2-2, with 7 bases fitting TRBD2. The receptor's source is a human donor who received an intestinal transplant. The specimen comprised unstimulated CD8+ T cells sorted from spleen or lymph node cells, sampled before intestinal transplant. The CDR3 nucleotides read TGTGCCAGCAGCGCGCGATCAGCGGGGCGCACCGGGGAGCTGTTTTTT. This translates into CASSARSAGRTGELFF.